This T cell receptor (beta chain) was documented in a study of early T cells in non-severe SARS-CoV-2 infection. For the study at large: Alpha and beta chains were unpaired, from unsorted whole-blood bulk RNA.

This CDR3 contains 15 residues. V was pared by 5 bases and J by 7 bases, with 9 bases of the junction left unmatched. Germline values: CDR1 LGHNT, CDR2 FRNRAP. Unique molecular identifiers (one per individual cDNA molecule) were attached. A single record per CDR3 protein comes from TCRdb applying MiXCR to the 5' RACE reads. The sample contains roughly 92,000 distinct CDR3 sequences, 12% of which appear only once. Overall study findings and caveats: Private and CD4 specificities were missed by VDJdb matching, which favored anti-spike CD8 responses.

This clonotype turned up a few times. Its matching antigen is unknown. The TCR was taken from an adult who was a healthcare worker with PCR-confirmed SARS-CoV-2 infection or an uninfected control (not recorded which). This chain links TRBV12-5 with TRBJ1-4; 8 nucleotides match TRBD1. The sample consisted of whole blood, taken at baseline. The chain's CDR3 is CASGHNRGSSEKLFF. CDR3 in DNA: TGTGCTAGTGGTCATAACAGGGGGAGTAGTGAAAAACTGTTTTTT.